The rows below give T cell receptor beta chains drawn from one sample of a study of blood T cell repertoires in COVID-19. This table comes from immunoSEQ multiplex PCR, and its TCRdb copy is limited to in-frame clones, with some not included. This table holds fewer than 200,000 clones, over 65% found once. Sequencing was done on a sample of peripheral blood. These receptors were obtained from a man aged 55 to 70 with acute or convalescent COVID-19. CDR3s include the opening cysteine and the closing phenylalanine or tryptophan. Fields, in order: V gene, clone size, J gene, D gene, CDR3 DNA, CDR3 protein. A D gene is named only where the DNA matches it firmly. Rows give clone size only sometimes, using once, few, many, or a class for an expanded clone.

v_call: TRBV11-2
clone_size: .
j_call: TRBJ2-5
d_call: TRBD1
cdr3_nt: TGTGCCAGCAGCCCCGGGACAGGGCATTGGGAGACCCAGTACTTC
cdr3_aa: CASSPGTGHWETQYF

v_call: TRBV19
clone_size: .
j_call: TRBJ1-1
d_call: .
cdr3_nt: TGTGCCACGTCCTACGGGGGGGAGTCTGAAGCTTTCTTT
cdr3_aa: CATSYGGESEAFF

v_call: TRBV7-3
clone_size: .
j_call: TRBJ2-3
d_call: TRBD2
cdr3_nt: TGTGCCAGCAGCTTAAGCGGGATAGCGGGGGATACGCAGTATTTT
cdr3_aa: CASSLSGIAGDTQYF

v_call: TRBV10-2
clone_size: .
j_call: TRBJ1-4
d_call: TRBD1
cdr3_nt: TGCGCCATCTCAGGGGGGAACGAAAAACTGTTTTTT
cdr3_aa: CAISGGNEKLFF

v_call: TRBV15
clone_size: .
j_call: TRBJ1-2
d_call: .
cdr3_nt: TGTGCCACCAGCAGAGATCGGACAGTTGCTAACTATGGCTACACCTTC
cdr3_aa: CATSRDRTVANYGYTF

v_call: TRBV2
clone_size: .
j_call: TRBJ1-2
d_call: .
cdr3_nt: TGTGCCAGCAGTGAAGGTCAACCCAGATCGGGCTACACCTTC
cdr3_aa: CASSEGQPRSGYTF

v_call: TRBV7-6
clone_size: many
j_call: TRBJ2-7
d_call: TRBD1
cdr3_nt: TGTGCCAGCAGCATCGGACAGGGAGCCTACGAGCAGTACTTC
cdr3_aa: CASSIGQGAYEQYF

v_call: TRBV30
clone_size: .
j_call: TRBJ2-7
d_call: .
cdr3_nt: TGTGCCTGGACGGGGCAGGGGTTCAAGCAGTACTTC
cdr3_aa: CAWTGQGFKQYF

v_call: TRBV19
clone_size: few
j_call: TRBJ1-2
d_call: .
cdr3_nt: TGTGCCAGTACCATGGACCTACAGGGTATCTATGGCTACACCTTC
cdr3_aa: CASTMDLQGIYGYTF

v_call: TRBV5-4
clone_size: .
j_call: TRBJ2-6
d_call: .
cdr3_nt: TGTGCCAGCAGCTCGCCCAGGGACACCTCCTCTGGGGCCAACGTCCTGACTTTC
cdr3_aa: CASSSPRDTSSGANVLTF

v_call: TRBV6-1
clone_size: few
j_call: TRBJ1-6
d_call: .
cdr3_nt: TGTGCCAGCAGTTATTCGAATTCACCCCTCCACTTT
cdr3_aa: CASSYSNSPLHF

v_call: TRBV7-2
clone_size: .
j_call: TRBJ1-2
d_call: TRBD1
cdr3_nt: TGTGCCAGCAGCCTCAACAGGGGCCTGAACTATGGCTACACCTTC
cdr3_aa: CASSLNRGLNYGYTF

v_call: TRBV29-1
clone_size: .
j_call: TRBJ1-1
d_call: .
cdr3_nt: TGCAGCGTTGAGGCTGAGGGCACTGAAGCTTTCTTT
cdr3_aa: CSVEAEGTEAFF

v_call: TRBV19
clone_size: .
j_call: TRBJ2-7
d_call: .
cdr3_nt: TGTGCCACCACGGACAGCGGACCCTACGAGCAGTACTTC
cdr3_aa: CATTDSGPYEQYF

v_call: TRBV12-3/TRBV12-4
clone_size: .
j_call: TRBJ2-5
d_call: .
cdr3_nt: TGTGCCAGCAGTCGAGGAGTTCAAGAGACCCAGTACTTC
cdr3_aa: CASSRGVQETQYF

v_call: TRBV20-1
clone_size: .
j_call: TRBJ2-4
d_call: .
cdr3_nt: TGCAGTGCTAGTCCAGGGGGGAAAAACATTCAGTACTTC
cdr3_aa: CSASPGGKNIQYF

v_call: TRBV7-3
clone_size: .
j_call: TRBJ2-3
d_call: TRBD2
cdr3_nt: TGTGCCAGCAGCCGTCAGGGACTAGCGGGGAGCACAGATACGCAGTATTTT
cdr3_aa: CASSRQGLAGSTDTQYF

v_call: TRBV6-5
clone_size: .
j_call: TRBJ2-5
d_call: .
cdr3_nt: TGTGCCAGTAAACAGGCTTCTCCTCAAGAGACCCAGTACTTC
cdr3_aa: CASKQASPQETQYF

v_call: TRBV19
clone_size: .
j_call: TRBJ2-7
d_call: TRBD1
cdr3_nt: TGTGCCAGGGTCCGGGACAGACCCTACGAGCAGTACTTC
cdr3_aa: CARVRDRPYEQYF

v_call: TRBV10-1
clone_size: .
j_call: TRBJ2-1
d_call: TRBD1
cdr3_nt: TGCGCCAGACAATTGGACAGGGGGCTTTACAATGAGCAGTTCTTC
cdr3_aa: CARQLDRGLYNEQFF

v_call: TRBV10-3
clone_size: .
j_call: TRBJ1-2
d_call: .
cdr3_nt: TGTGCCATCAGTGGAGGGGGGGGAGGAGGCTACACCTTC
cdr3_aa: CAISGGGGGGYTF

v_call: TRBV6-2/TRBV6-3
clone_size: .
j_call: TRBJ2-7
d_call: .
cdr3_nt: TGTGCCAGCAGTTACGAACGGCGACTTCCTACCTACGAGCAGTACTTC
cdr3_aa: CASSYERRLPTYEQYF

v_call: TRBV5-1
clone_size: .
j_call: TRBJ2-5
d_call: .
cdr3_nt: TGCGCCAGCAGCTTTAGTCTTCAAGAGACCCAGTACTTC
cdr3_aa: CASSFSLQETQYF

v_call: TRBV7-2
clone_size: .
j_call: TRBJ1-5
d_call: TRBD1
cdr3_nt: TGTGCCAGCAGCCCAGTGTCAGGGACAGGGACCAATCAGCCCCAGCATTTT
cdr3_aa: CASSPVSGTGTNQPQHF

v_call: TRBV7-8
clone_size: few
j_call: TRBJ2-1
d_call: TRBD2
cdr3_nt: TGTGCCAGCAGCTTAAGGAGGGGGACTAGCGGATACAATGAGCAGTTCTTC
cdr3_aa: CASSLRRGTSGYNEQFF

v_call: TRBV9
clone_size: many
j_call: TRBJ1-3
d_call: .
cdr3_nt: TGTGCCAGCAGCGTAGGCGGGGGTCCCGGAAACACCATATATTTT
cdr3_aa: CASSVGGGPGNTIYF

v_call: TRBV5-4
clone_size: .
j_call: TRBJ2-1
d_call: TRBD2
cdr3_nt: TGTGCCAGCAGCCGCGGACTAGCGGGGGATCACAATGAGCAGTTCTTC
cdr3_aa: CASSRGLAGDHNEQFF

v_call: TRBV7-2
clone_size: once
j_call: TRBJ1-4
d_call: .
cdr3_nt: TGTGCCAGCAGCTCCCAGGCTGAAAAACTGTTTTTT
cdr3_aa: CASSSQAEKLFF

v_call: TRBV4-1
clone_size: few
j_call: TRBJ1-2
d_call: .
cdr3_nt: TGCGCCAGCAGCCAAGATGTTACAGCTAACTATGGCTACACCTTC
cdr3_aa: CASSQDVTANYGYTF

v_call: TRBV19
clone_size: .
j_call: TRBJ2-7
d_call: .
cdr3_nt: TGTGCCAGTAGGGATATCTTCGGGAGCTCCTACGAGCAGTACTTC
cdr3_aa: CASRDIFGSSYEQYF

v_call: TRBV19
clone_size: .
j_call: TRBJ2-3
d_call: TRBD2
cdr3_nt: TGTGCCAGTACGCGGGGGGTGGCAGATACGCAGTATTTT
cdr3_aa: CASTRGVADTQYF